This TCR beta chain was retrieved from a study of OX40 agonist ivuxolimab in advanced cancers. Study-level background: Every 2 weeks, patients received ivuxolimab intravenously, dosed at 0.01 to 10 mg/kg.

A remark on this clone: Antigen unknown.

Study-wide findings and caveats: It was not determined which antigens were specifically recognized by the peripheral T cells that had undergone clonal expansion.

From germline, CDR1 is MNHEY and CDR2 SMNVEV (reference sequence). V lost 0 bases to trimming and J lost 0 bases; unmatched junction nucleotides: 1. The CDR3 totals 16 residues. Blood sampling was done at baseline, cycle 4 day 1, and cycle 7 day 1. TCRdb's copy holds only in-frame clones and misses some; the assay was immunoSEQ multiplex PCR. This sample carries about 69,000 clones, approximately 92% of them seen once, and the ten largest clones take 5.5% to 6.5%. The material sequenced was CD4+ or CD8+ T cells sorted from blood, taken in a trial of the OX40 agonist ivuxolimab. The receptor comes from an adult with an advanced solid tumor such as melanoma, head and neck, liver or kidney cancer. The chain combines TRBV27 with TRBJ2-7; TRBD1 matches 11 bases. In nucleotides, the CDR3 is TGTGCCAGCAGTTTATCGGGACAGGGGGACTCCTACGAGCAGTACTTC. This encodes CASSLSGQGDSYEQYF.